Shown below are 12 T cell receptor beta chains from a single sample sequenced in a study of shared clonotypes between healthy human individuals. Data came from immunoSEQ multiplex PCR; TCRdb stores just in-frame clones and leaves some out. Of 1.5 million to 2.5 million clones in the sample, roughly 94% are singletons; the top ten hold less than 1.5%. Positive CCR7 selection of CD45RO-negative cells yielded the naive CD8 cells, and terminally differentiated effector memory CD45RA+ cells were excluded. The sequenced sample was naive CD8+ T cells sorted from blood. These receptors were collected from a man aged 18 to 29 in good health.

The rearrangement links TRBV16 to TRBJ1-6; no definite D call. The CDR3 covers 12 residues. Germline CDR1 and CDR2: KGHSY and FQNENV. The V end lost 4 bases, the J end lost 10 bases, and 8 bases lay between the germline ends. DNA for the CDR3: TGTGCCAGCAGCCCCGGTGAGTCACCCCTCCACTTT. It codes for CASSPGESPLHF.

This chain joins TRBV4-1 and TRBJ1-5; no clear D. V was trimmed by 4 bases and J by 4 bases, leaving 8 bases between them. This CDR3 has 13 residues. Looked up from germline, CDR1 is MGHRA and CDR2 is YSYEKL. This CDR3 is CASSPLGNQPQHF. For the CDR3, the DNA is TGCGCCAGCAGCCCCTTAGGGAATCAGCCCCAGCATTTT.

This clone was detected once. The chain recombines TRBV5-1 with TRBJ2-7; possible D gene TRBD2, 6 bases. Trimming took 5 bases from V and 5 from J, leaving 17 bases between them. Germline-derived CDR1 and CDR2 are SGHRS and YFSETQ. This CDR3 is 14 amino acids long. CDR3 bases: TGCGCCAGCAGGCGGAGGGACCTAATGGACGAGCAGTACTTC. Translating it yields CASRRRDLMDEQYF. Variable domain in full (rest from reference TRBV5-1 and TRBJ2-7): KAGVTQTPRYLIKTRGQQVTLSCSPISGHRSVSWYQQTPGQGLQFLFEYFSETQRNKGNFPGRFSGRQFSNSRSEMNVSTLELGDSALYLCASRRRDLMDEQYFGPGTRLTVT.

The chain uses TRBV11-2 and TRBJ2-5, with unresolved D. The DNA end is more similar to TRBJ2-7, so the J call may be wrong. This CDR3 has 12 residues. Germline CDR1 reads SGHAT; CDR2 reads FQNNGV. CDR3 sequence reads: CASSLAISEQYF. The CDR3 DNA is TGTGCCAGCAGCTTGGCAATATCCGAGCAGTACTTC.

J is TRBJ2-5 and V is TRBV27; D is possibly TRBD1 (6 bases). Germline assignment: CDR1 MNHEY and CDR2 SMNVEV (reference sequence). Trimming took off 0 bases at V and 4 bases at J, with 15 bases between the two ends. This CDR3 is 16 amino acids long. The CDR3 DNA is TGTGCCAGCAGTTTATCTAGTAGGACAGATGGAGAGACCCAGTACTTC. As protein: CASSLSSRTDGETQYF.

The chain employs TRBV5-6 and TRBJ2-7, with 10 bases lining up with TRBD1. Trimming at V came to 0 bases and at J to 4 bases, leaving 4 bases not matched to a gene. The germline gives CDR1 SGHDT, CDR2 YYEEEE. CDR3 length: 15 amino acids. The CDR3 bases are TGTGCCAGCAGCTTGGAGGGACAGGGGAAATACGAGCAGTACTTC. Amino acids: CASSLEGQGKYEQYF.

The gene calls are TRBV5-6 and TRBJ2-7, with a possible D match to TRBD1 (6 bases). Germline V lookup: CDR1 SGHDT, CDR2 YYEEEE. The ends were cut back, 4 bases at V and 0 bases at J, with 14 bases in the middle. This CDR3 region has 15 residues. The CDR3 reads CASSTDRISSYEQYF. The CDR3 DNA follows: TGTGCCAGCAGCACCGACAGGATAAGCTCCTACGAGCAGTACTTC.

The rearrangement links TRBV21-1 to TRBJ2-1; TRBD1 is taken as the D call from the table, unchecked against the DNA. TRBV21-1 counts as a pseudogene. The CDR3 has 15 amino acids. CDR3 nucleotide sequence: TGTGCCAGCCCAATCTCGGAACAGTCCTACAATGAGCAGTTCTTC. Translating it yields CASPISEQSYNEQFF.

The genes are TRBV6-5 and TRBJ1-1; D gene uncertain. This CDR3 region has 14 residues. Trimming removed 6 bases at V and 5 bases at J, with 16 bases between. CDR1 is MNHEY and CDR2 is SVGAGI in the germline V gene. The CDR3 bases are TGTGCCAGCAGGACCGGCGGGGAATGGACTGAAGCTTTCTTT. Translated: CASRTGGEWTEAFF.

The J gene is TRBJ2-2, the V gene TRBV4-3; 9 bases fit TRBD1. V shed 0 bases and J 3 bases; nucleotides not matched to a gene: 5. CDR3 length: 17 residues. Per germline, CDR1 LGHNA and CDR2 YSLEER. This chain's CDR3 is CASSQDGDRADTGELFF. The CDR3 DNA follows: TGCGCCAGCAGCCAAGATGGGGACAGGGCCGACACCGGGGAGCTGTTTTTT.

CDR3 residues: CASSRDAGRASYEQYF. CDR3 DNA sequence: TGTGCCAGCAGTCGGGATGCCGGCAGGGCCTCCTACGAGCAGTACTTC. The V call is TRBV27, the J call TRBJ2-7; D may match TRBD1 or TRBD2 (5 bases each). V lost 5 bases to trimming and J lost 0 bases, with 17 bases between them. The CDR3 contains 16 residues. Germline V gene data show CDR1 as MNHEY and CDR2 as SMNVEV (reference sequence).

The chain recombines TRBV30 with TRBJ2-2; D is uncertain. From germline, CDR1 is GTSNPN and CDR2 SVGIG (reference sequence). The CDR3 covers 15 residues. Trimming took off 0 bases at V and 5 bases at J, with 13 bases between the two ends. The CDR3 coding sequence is TGTGCCTGGAGTGTAGGATCGTCCGGGACCGGGGAGCTGTTTTTT. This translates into CAWSVGSSGTGELFF.